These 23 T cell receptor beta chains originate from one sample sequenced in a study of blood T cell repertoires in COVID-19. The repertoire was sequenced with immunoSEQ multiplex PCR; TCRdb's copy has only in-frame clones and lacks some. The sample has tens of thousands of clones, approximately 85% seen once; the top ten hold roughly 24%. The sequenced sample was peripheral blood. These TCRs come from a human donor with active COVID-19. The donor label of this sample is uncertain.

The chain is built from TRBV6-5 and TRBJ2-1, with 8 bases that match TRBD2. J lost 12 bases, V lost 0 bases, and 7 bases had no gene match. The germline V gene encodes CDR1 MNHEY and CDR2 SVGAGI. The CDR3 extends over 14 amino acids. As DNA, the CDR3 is TGTGCCAGCAGTTACTCTACGGGAGGGCCTCGGCAGTTCTTC. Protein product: CASSYSTGGPRQFF.

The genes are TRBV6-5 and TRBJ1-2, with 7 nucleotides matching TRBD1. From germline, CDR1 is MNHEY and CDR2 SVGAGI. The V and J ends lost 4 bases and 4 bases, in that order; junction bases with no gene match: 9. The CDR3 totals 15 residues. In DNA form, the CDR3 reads TGTGCCAGCAGTTGGGAAGAAGGGGGCTTCTATGGCTACACCTTC. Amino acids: CASSWEEGGFYGYTF.

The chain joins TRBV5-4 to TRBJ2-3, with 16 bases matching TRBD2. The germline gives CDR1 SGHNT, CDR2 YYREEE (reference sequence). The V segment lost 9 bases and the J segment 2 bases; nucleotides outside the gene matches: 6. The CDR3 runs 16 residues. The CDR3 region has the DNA TGTGCCACCCTCGGGACTAGCGGGGGGGACACAGATACGCAGTATTTT. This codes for CATLGTSGGDTDTQYF.

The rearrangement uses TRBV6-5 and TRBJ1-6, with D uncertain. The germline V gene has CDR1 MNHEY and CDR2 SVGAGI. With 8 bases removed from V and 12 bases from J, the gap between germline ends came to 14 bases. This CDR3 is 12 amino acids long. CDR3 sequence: CASGPRGGPLHF. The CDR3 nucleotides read TGTGCCAGCGGGCCTCGGGGAGGACCCCTCCACTTT.

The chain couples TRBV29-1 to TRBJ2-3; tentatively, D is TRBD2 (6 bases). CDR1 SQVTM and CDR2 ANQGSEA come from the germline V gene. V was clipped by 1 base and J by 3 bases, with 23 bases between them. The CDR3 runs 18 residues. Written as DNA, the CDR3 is TGCAGCGTTGAAGGCAGCTTATTGAGGCGGGATATAACAGATACGCAGTATTTT. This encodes CSVEGSLLRRDITDTQYF.

The CDR3 DNA follows: TGTGCCACCAGCAAAGCCGGGAGCGAGACCCAGTACTTC. Translating gives CATSKAGSETQYF. The chain joins TRBV15 to TRBJ2-5; D perhaps matches TRBD2 (6 bases). Trimming took off 4 bases at V and 5 bases at J, with 11 bases between the two ends. The V gene's germline CDR1 is LNHNV and CDR2 YYDKDF (reference sequence). CDR3 size: 13 residues.

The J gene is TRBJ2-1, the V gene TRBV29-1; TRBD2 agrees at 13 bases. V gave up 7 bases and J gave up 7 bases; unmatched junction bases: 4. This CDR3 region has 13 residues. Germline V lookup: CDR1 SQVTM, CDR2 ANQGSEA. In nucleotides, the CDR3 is TGCAGCGGCCGGACTAGCGGGAGTAATGAGCAGTTCTTC. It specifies CSGRTSGSNEQFF.

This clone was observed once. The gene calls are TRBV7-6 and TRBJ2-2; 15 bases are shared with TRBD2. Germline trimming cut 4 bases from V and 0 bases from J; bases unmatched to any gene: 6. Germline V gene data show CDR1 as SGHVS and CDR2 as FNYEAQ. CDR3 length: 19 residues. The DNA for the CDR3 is TGTGCCAGCAGCTCTACCGGGACTAGCGGGAGGTCGAACACCGGGGAGCTGTTTTTT. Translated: CASSSTGTSGRSNTGELFF.

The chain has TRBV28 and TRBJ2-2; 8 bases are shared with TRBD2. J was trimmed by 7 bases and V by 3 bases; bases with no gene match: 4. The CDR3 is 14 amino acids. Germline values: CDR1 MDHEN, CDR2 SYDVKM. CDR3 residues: CASSFIGRDGELFF. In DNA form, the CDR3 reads TGTGCCAGCAGTTTTATCGGGAGGGACGGGGAGCTGTTTTTT. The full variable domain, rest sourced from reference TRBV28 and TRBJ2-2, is DVKVTQSSRYLVKRTGEKVFLECVQDMDHENMFWYRQDPGLGLRLIYFSYDVKMKEKGDIPEGYSVSREKKERFSLILESASTNQTSMYLCASSFIGRDGELFFGEGSRLTVL.

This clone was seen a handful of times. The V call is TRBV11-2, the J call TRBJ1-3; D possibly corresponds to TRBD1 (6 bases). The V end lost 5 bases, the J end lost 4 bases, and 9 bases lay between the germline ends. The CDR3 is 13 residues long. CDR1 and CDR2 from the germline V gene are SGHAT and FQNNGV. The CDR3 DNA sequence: TGTGCCAGCAGCCTCGGACAGGGAAACACCATATATTTT. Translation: CASSLGQGNTIYF.

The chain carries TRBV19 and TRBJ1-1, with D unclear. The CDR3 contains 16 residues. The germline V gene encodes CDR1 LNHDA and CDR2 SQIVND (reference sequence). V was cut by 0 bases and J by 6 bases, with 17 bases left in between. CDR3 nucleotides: TGTGCCAGTAGTATAGATTCGTGGCAGGACGGGGCTGAAGCTTTCTTT. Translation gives CASSIDSWQDGAEAFF.

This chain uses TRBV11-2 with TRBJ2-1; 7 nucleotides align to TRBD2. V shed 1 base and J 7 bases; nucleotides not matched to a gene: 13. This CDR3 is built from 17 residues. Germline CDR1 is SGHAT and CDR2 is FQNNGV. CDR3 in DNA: TGTGCCAGCAGCTTAGCCCCTTTTACGGGGGGACCAAATGAGCAGTTCTTC. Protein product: CASSLAPFTGGPNEQFF.

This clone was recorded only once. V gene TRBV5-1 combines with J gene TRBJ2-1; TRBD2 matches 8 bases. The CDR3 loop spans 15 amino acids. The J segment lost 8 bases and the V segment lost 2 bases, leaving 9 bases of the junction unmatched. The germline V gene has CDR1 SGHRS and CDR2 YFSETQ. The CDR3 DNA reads TGCGCCAGCAGCTTAGGCGGGAGGCTTGGGGATGAGCAGTTCTTC. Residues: CASSLGGRLGDEQFF.

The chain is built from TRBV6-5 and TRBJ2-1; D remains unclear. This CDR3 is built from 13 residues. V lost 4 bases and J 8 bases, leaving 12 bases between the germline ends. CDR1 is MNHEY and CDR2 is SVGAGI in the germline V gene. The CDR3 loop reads CASSWPGRDEQFF. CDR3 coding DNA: TGTGCCAGCAGTTGGCCGGGTCGGGATGAGCAGTTCTTC.

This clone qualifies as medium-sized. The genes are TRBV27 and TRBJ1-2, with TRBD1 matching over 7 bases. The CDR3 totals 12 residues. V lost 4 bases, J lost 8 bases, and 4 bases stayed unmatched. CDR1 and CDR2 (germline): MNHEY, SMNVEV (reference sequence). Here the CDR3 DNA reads TGTGCCAGCAGTTCGACAGGGTGGGGCTACACCTTC. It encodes CASSSTGWGYTF.

CDR3 sequence: CASSLPPTGTSAIEQYF. CDR3 sequence (DNA): TGTGCCAGCAGCTTGCCCCCTACCGGGACTAGCGCGATTGAGCAGTACTTC. This chain connects TRBV5-4 to TRBJ2-7; 10 nucleotides agree with TRBD2. The CDR3 extends over 17 amino acids. Unmatched junction bases numbered 14, after V lost 1 base and J lost 7 bases. Germline CDR1 SGHNT, CDR2 YYREEE (reference sequence).

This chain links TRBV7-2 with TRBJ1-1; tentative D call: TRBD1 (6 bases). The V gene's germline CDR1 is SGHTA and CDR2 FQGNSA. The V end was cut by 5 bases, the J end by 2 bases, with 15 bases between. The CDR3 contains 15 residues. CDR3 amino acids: CASSDPGTPNTEAFF. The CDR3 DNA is TGTGCCAGCAGCGACCCCGGGACACCAAACACTGAAGCTTTCTTT.

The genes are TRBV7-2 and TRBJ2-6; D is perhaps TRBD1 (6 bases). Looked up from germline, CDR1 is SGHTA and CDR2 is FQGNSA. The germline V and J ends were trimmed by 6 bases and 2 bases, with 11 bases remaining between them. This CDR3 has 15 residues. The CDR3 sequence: CASRPYRAGANVLTF. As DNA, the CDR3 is TGTGCCAGCAGACCTTACAGGGCTGGGGCCAACGTCCTGACTTTC.

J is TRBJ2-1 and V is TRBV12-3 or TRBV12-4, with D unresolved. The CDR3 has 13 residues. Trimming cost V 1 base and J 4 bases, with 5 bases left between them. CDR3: CASSLDGYNEQFF. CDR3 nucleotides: TGTGCCAGCAGTTTAGACGGTTACAATGAGCAGTTCTTC.

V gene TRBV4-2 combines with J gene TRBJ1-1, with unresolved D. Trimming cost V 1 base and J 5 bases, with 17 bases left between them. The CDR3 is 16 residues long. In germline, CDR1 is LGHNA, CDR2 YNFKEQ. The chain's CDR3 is CASSQATTSSDTEAFF. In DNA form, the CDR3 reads TGTGCCAGCAGCCAAGCCACGACATCGAGTGATACTGAAGCTTTCTTT.

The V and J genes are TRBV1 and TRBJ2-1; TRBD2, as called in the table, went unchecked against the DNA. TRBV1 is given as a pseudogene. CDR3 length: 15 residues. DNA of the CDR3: TGCACCAGCAGCCGCGGACTGGCTCAATTCAATGAGCAGTTCTTC. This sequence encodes CTSSRGLAQFNEQFF.

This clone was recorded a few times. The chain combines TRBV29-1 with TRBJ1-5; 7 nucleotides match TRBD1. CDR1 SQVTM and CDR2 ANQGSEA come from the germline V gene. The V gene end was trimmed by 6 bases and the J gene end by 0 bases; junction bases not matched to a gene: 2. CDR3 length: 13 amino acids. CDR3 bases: TGCAGCGTGGGGACAGATAGCAATCAGCCCCAGCATTTT. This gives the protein CSVGTDSNQPQHF.

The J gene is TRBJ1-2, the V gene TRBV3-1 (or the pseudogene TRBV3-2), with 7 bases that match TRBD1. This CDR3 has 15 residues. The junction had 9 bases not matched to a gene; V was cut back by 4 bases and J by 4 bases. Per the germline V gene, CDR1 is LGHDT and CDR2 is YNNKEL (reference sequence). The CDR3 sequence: CASSRISDRAYGYTF. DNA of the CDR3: TGTGCCAGCAGCCGGATTTCAGACAGGGCCTATGGCTACACCTTC.